These T cell receptor beta chains were read from a single sample in a study of coeliac disease. Clones were read by immunoSEQ multiplex PCR, and TCRdb kept only the in-frame ones, dropping some. The sample has about 5,000 clones; about 70% are singletons. Material: lymphocytes from the gut lamina propria. These receptor sequences come from a man younger than 30 with celiac disease on a gluten-free diet. CDR3s include the opening cysteine and the closing phenylalanine or tryptophan. D genes are given only for firm matches. A clone size is listed for some rows: how often the clone was seen (once, few, many), or a class if it is expanded.

>13|few|TRBJ1-5|TRBV30|-
TGTGCCTGGAGTGGGCAGGACAATCAGCCCCAGCATTTT
CAWSGQDNQPQHF
>14|-|TRBJ2-5|TRBV28|-
TGTGCCAGCAGTCGTCCGGGACATGAAGAGACCCAGTACTTC
CASSRPGHEETQYF
>16|-|TRBJ2-2|TRBV28|-
TGTGCCAGCAGGGGACAAGGCAGGGGGAACACCGGGGAGCTGTTTTTT
CASRGQGRGNTGELFF
>15|-|TRBJ2-7|TRBV25-1|TRBD2
TGTGCCAGCAGGGCCCGGCTAGCGGGGGCCTACGAGCAGTACTTC
CASRARLAGAYEQYF
>14|-|TRBJ1-1|TRBV6-1|TRBD1
TGTGCCAGCAGACACGGACAGGGAGGCACTGAAGCTTTCTTT
CASRHGQGGTEAFF
>15|-|TRBJ2-2|TRBV19|TRBD2
TGTGCCAGTCGACTAGCGGGGGGGGGCACCGGGGAGCTGTTTTTT
CASRLAGGGTGELFF
>16|few|TRBJ1-1|TRBV12-5|-
TGTGCTAGTGGTTTTGGGGACTTCCGACTGAACACTGAAGCTTTCTTT
CASGFGDFRLNTEAFF
>14|-|TRBJ2-2|TRBV5-1|TRBD1
TGCGCCAGCAGCTTAGGGACAGCATCCGGGGAGCTGTTTTTT
CASSLGTASGELFF
>15|-|TRBJ1-2|TRBV5-5|TRBD1
TGTGCCAGCAGCTTGGGGTGGACAGGGGCCTTTGGCTACACCTTC
CASSLGWTGAFGYTF
>14|-|TRBJ2-2|TRBV7-6|-
TGTGCCAGCGGGGGGCAGGGGGTCACCGGGGAGCTGTTTTTT
CASGGQGVTGELFF
>14|-|TRBJ2-1|TRBV6-5|TRBD2
TGTGCCAGCAGTTCCGGGGGGGCCTACAATGAGCAGTTCTTC
CASSSGGAYNEQFF
>13|-|TRBJ1-5|TRBV7-4|-
TGTGCCAGCAGCCACGACGAGGATCAGCCCCAGCATTTT
CASSHDEDQPQHF
>16|-|TRBJ1-2|TRBV4-2|-
TGTGCCAGCAGCCTTGATTGGGGGGGGGAAATGAATGGCTACACCTTC
CASSLDWGGEMNGYTF
>15|-|TRBJ1-2|TRBV14|TRBD1
TGTGCCAGCAGCCGCCCGGGACAGGGGATTTATGGCTACACCTTC
CASSRPGQGIYGYTF
>13|-|TRBJ2-7|TRBV29-1|-
TGCAGCGTTGAGGGGGGTTTCGGTCACGAGCAGTACTTC
CSVEGGFGHEQYF
>14|medium-sized|TRBJ1-2|TRBV30|-
TGTGCCTGGAGTGTACAGGTTAATTACTATGGCTACACCTTC
CAWSVQVNYYGYTF
>14|-|TRBJ1-1|TRBV7-6|-
TGTGCCAGCAGCTTAGCGGGGGGGAACACTGAAGCTTTCTTT
CASSLAGGNTEAFF
>13|-|TRBJ1-2|TRBV19|-
TGTGCCAGTAGTATCAGGGGTAACTATGGCTACACCTTC
CASSIRGNYGYTF
>13|-|TRBJ2-7|TRBV29-1|-
TGCAGCGTTTTGTTCCCAGGGTCGTACGAGCAGTACTTC
CSVLFPGSYEQYF
>15|-|TRBJ1-1|TRBV10-3|-
TGTGCCATCAGTGAGAACAATTTAATGAACACTGAAGCTTTCTTT
CAISENNLMNTEAFF
>14|-|TRBJ1-1|TRBV6-6|-
TGTGCCAGCAGTTACGGTCTGGCGAACACTGAAGCTTTCTTT
CASSYGLANTEAFF
>13|-|TRBJ2-7|TRBV7-7|-
TGTGCCAGCAGCTTACCAGGGGTTACGAAGCAGTACTTC
CASSLPGVTKQYF
>15|once|TRBJ2-1|TRBV4-2|TRBD1
TGTGCCAGCAGCCATGGGACAGGGGGAAATGGTGAGCAGTTCTTC
CASSHGTGGNGEQFF
>14|-|TRBJ2-7|TRBV9|-
TGTGCCAGCAGCGTAGCTTCAGTTTCCTACGAGCAGTACTTC
CASSVASVSYEQYF
>15|-|TRBJ1-5|TRBV2|TRBD1
TGTGCCAGCAGTGGACAGGGAGCAGGAGGGCAGCCCCAGCATTTT
CASSGQGAGGQPQHF
>14|-|TRBJ2-1|TRBV7-9|-
TGTGCCAGCAGCTTCAGAAGCTCCTACAATGAGCAGTTCTTC
CASSFRSSYNEQFF
>16|medium-sized|TRBJ2-3|TRBV4-2|-
TGTGCCAGCAGCCAAGATCTTAGCGGAATCACAGATACGCAGTATTTT
CASSQDLSGITDTQYF
>15|-|TRBJ2-1|TRBV6-4|-
TGTGCCAGCAGTGTTGGGGGAGGACACAACAATGAGCAGTTCTTC
CASSVGGGHNNEQFF
>15|-|TRBJ1-5|TRBV28|TRBD1
TGTGCCAGCAGTTTATTCAGGGGGACGTATCAGCCCCAGCATTTT
CASSLFRGTYQPQHF
>16|-|TRBJ1-1|TRBV4-2|-
TGTGCCAGCAGCGACGGTCAGGGTGGAGAAGGCACTGAAGCTTTCTTT
CASSDGQGGEGTEAFF
>13|few|TRBJ1-2|TRBV7-2|TRBD1
TGTGCCAGCAGCCCGGACAGGTACTATGGCTACACCTTC
CASSPDRYYGYTF
>14|-|TRBJ1-6|TRBV7-2|-
TGTGCCAGCAGCTTTGGTACTCCTAATTCACCCCTCCACTTT
CASSFGTPNSPLHF
>13|-|TRBJ1-1|TRBV7-9|TRBD1
TGTGCCAGCCGACAGGGGACGAACACTGAAGCTTTCTTT
CASRQGTNTEAFF
>16|-|TRBJ1-4|TRBV9|-
TGTGCCAGCAGCGTAGCGTCCCGGTCCCCTAATGAAAAACTGTTTTTT
CASSVASRSPNEKLFF
>15|once|TRBJ1-2|TRBV7-9|-
TGTGCCAGCAGCCCATCCACACTGTCGGGCTATGGCTACACCTTC
CASSPSTLSGYGYTF
>16|-|TRBJ1-6|TRBV18|-
TGTGCCAGCTCGATAATGGGGGGGCCCTATAATTCACCCCTCCACTTT
CASSIMGGPYNSPLHF
>15|few|TRBJ2-1|TRBV6-6|TRBD2
TGTGCCAGCTCAATAGCGGGGGGGACCTACAATGAGCAGTTCTTC
CASSIAGGTYNEQFF
>15|-|TRBJ1-6|TRBV19|TRBD1
TGTGCCAGTATTTTTAGGACAGGTGATAATTCACCCCTCCACTTT
CASIFRTGDNSPLHF
>15|few|TRBJ2-1|TRBV7-2|-
TGTGCCAGCAGCCTGGACTGGGTCTCCTACAATGAGCAGTTCTTC
CASSLDWVSYNEQFF
>16|-|TRBJ1-5|TRBV6-1|TRBD1
TGTGCCAGCAGTGAAGCGGGGCAGGGGGCAGGTCAGCCCCAGCATTTT
CASSEAGQGAGQPQHF
>13|-|TRBJ2-1|TRBV11-1|-
TGTGCCAGCAGCGCGGGGTCGGACAGGGAGCAGTTCTTC
CASSAGSDREQFF
>18|-|TRBJ2-3|TRBV2|TRBD2
TGTGCCAGCAGAACCCCACTAGCGGGGGGGCCGGGCACAGATACGCAGTATTTT
CASRTPLAGGPGTDTQYF
>18|few|TRBJ2-7|TRBV4-1|-
TGCGCCAGCAGCCAAGTCGGTATCGGCGGAATAAGCTCCTACGAGCAGTACTTC
CASSQVGIGGISSYEQYF
>14|-|TRBJ1-4|TRBV27|-
TGTGCCAGCAGTCGACAGACGACTAATGAAAAACTGTTTTTT
CASSRQTTNEKLFF
>15|-|TRBJ1-5|TRBV28|-
TGTGCCAGCAGTTTAGATACGGGTAGCAATCAGCCCCAGCATTTT
CASSLDTGSNQPQHF
>13|-|TRBJ1-5|TRBV5-1|TRBD1
TGCGCCAGCAGTTCCGGGACAGGGACGCCCCAGCATTTT
CASSSGTGTPQHF
>15|-|TRBJ1-2|TRBV5-1|TRBD1
TGCGCCAGCAGCTGGACAGGGGACGACAACTATGGCTACACCTTC
CASSWTGDDNYGYTF
>14|-|TRBJ1-3|TRBV5-1|TRBD1
TGCGCCAGCAGCCCGGGACAGATCGGAAACACCATATATTTT
CASSPGQIGNTIYF
>13|-|TRBJ2-7|TRBV5-1|TRBD1
TGCGCCAGCAGCCTCGGGACAGGGGCCGAGCAGTACTTC
CASSLGTGAEQYF
>12|once|TRBJ1-2|TRBV5-6|-
TGTGCCAGCAGCTTGTTAGGGGCTCCCTACACCTTC
CASSLLGAPYTF
>15|once|TRBJ1-5|TRBV5-6|TRBD1
TGTGCCAGCAGCTCACTAGGACAGGACAATCAGCCCCAGCATTTT
CASSSLGQDNQPQHF
>14|-|TRBJ1-1|TRBV4-1|-
TGCGCCAGCAGCCAAGTCGGAGCAAACACTGAAGCTTTCTTT
CASSQVGANTEAFF
>13|-|TRBJ1-4|TRBV29-1|TRBD1
TGCAGCGTTGGTGGGACAGGGGGCCCGAAACTGTTTTTT
CSVGGTGGPKLFF
>17|-|TRBJ1-4|TRBV18|-
TGTGCCAGCTCACCCCTCCGACAGGCTGCAACTAATGAAAAACTGTTTTTT
CASSPLRQAATNEKLFF
>17|-|TRBJ2-3|TRBV9|TRBD2
TGTGCCAGCTCTAGCGGGGGGGCCCCGGGAGGAACAGATACGCAGTATTTT
CASSSGGAPGGTDTQYF
>13|-|TRBJ1-5|TRBV9|-
TGTGCCAGCGCGGAGGGTAGCAATCAGCCCCAGCATTTT
CASAEGSNQPQHF
>12|-|TRBJ2-7|TRBV27|-
TGTGCCAGCAGTTTATTCCCTGACGAGCAGTACTTC
CASSLFPDEQYF
>15|-|TRBJ2-1|TRBV7-2|-
TGTGCCAGCAGCTTAGTATATATAGGGGGTAATGAGCAGTTCTTC
CASSLVYIGGNEQFF
>15|-|TRBJ2-1|TRBV9|TRBD1
TGTGCCAGCAGCCCCCGGGACAGGACCTACAATGAGCAGTTCTTC
CASSPRDRTYNEQFF
>16|-|TRBJ2-7|TRBV4-2|TRBD2
TGTGCCAGCAGCCTAGCACTAGCGGGGGGCAGCAACGAGCAGTACTTC
CASSLALAGGSNEQYF